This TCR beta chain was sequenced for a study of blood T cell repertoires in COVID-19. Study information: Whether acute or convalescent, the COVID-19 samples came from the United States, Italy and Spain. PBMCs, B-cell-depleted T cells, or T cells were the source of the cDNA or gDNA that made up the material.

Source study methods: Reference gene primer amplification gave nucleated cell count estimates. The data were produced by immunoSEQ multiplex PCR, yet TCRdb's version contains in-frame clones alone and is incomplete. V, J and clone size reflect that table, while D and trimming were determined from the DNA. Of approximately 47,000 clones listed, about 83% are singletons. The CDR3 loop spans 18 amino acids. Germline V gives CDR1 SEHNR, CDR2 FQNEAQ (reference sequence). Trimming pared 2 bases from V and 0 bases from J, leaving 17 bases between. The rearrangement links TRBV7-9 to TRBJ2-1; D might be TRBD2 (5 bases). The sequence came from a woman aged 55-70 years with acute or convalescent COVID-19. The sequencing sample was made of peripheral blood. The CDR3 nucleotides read TGTGCCAGCAGCTTAACCGGAGCCGGACTCGGCTCCTACAATGAGCAGTTCTTC. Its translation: CASSLTGAGLGSYNEQFF. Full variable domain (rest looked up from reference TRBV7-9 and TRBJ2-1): DTGVSQNPRHKITKRGQNVTFRCDPISEHNRLYWYRQTLGQGPEFLTYFQNEAQLEKSRLLSDRFSAERPKGSFSTLEIQRTEQGDSAMYLCASSLTGAGLGSYNEQFFGPGTRLTVL.